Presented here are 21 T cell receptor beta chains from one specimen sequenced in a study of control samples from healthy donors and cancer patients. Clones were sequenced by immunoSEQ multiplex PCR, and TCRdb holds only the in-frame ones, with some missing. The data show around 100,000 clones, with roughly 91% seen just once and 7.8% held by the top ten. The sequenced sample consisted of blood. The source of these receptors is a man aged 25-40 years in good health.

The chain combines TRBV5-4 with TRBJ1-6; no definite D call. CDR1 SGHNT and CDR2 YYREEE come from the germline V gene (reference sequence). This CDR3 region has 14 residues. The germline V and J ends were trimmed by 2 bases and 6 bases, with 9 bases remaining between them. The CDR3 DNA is TGTGCCAGCAGCTTCAGCCGGGGTAATTCACCCCTCCACTTT. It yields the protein CASSFSRGNSPLHF.

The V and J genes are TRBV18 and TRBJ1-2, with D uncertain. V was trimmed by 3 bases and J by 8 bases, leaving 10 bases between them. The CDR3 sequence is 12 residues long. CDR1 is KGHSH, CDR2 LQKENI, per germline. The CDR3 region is CASSPKGRGYTF. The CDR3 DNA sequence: TGTGCCAGCTCACCCAAGGGTCGGGGCTACACCTTC.

CDR3 DNA sequence: TGTGCCAGCAGTTTCTCGGAGGTCGAGGCCTACGAGCAGTACTTC. Encoded protein: CASSFSEVEAYEQYF. J is TRBJ2-7 and V is TRBV28; possibly TRBD2 for D (5 bases). Germline-derived CDR1 and CDR2 are MDHEN and SYDVKM. V dropped 3 bases and J dropped 2 bases, with 14 bases sitting between them. CDR3 length equals 15 residues.

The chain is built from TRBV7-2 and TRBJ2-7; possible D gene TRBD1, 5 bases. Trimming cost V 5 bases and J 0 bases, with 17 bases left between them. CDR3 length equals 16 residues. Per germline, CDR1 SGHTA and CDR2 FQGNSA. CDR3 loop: CASSPSGQGYSYEQYF. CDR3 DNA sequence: TGTGCCAGCAGCCCCAGTGGGCAGGGTTACTCCTACGAGCAGTACTTC.

CDR3 residues: CASSYRAGEGEQFF. The CDR3, as DNA: TGTGCCAGCAGTTATAGAGCGGGAGAAGGTGAGCAGTTCTTC. This chain joins TRBV6-2 or TRBV6-3 and TRBJ2-1; 8 bases are a match to TRBD2. Per germline, CDR1 MNHEY and CDR2 SVGEGT. This CDR3 is 14 amino acids long. The V gene end was trimmed by 3 bases and the J gene end by 9 bases; junction bases not matched to a gene: 7.

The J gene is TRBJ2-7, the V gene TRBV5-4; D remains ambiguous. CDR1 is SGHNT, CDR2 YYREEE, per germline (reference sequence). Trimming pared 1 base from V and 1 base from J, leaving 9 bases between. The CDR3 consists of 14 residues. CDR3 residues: CASSLFVESYEQYF. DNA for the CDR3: TGTGCCAGCAGCTTGTTTGTCGAATCCTACGAGCAGTACTTC.

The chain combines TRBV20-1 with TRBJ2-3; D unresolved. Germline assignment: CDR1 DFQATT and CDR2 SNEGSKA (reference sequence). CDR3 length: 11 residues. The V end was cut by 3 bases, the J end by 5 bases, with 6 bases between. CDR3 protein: CSASFGDTQYF. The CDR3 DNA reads TGCAGTGCTAGCTTCGGAGATACGCAGTATTTT.

CDR3 DNA: TGTGCCAGCAGCGCCGAGGGACGCTACGTCAATGAGCAGTTCTTC. It codes for CASSAEGRYVNEQFF. The V and J genes are TRBV9 and TRBJ2-1; the D gene could be TRBD1 or TRBD2 (5 bases each). Germline loops: CDR1 SGDLS, CDR2 YYNGEE. V dropped 3 bases and J dropped 6 bases, with 16 bases sitting between them. This CDR3 region has 15 residues.

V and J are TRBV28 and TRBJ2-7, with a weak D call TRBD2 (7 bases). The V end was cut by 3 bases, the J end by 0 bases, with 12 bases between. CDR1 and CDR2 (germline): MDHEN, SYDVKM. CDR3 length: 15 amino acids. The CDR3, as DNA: TGTGCCAGCAGTTTTAGGGGGAGGGACTCCTACGAGCAGTACTTC. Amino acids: CASSFRGRDSYEQYF.

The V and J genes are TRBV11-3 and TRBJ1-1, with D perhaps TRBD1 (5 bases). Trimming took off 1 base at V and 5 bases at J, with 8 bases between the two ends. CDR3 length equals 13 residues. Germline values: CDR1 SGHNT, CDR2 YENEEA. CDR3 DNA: TGTGCCAGCAGCTTAGGAGGGGAGACTGAAGCTTTCTTT. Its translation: CASSLGGETEAFF.

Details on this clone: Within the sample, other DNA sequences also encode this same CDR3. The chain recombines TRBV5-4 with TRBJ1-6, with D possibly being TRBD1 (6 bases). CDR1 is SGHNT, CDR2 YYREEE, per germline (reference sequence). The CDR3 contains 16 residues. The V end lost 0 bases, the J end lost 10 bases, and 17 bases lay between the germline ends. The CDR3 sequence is CASSLGGGGSTSPLHF. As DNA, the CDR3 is TGTGCCAGCAGCTTGGGAGGGGGGGGTTCAACGTCACCCCTCCACTTT.

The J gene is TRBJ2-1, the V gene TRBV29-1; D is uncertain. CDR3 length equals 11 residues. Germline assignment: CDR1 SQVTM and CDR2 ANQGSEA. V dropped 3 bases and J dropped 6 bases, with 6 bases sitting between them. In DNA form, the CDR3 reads TGCAGCGTTGACAGGCCCAATGAGCAGTTCTTC. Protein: CSVDRPNEQFF.

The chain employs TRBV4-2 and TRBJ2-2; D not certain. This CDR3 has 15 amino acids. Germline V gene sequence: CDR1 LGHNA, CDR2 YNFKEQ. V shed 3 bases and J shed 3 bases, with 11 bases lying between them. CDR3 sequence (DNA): TGTGCCAGCAGCCATTCTCTTCGGTACACCGGGGAGCTGTTTTTT. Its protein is CASSHSLRYTGELFF.

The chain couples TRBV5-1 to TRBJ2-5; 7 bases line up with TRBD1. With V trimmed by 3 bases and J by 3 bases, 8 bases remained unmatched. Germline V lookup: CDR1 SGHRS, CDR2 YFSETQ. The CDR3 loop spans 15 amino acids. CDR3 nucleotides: TGCGCCAGCAGCTCTGTGACGGGACAGAAAGAGACCCAGTACTTC. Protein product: CASSSVTGQKETQYF.

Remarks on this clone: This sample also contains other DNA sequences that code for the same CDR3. CDR3 protein: CASSLEGYEQYF. For the CDR3, the DNA is TGCGCCAGCAGCTTGGAAGGCTACGAGCAGTACTTC. The V gene is TRBV5-1, the J gene TRBJ2-7; no definite D call. Germline CDR1 and CDR2: SGHRS and YFSETQ. V lost 0 bases and J lost 3, with 4 bases in between. The length of the CDR3 is 12 residues.

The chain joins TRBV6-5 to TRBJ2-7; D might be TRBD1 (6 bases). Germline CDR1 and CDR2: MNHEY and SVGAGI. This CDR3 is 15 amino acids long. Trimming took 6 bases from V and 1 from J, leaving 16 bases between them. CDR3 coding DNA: TGTGCCAGCAGATCCCACCGGGACATTTCCTACGAGCAGTACGTC. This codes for CASRSHRDISYEQYV.

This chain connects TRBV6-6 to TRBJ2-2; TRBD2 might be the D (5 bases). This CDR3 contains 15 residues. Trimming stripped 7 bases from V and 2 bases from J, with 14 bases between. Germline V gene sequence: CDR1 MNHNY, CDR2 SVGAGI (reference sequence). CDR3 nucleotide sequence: TGTGCCAGCAAACAAGGGCTAGCCAACACCGGGGAGCTGTTTTTT. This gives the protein CASKQGLANTGELFF.

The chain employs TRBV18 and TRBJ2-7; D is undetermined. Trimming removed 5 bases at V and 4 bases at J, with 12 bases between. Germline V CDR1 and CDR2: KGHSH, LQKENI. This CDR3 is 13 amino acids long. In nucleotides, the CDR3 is TGTGCCAGCTCATCTAGTCCGGAGTACGAGCAGTACTTC. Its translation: CASSSSPEYEQYF.

The CDR3 DNA reads as TGTGCCAGCAGCTTTAGGTGGGATGAGCAGTTCTTC. It yields the protein CASSFRWDEQFF. The rearrangement links TRBV7-9 to TRBJ2-1; D is ambiguous. Trimming removed 3 bases from V and 8 bases from J, with 8 bases in between. Germline assignment: CDR1 SEHNR and CDR2 FQNEAQ (reference sequence). The CDR3 is 12 amino acids.

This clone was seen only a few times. Here the CDR3 reads CASSSGQGAFREQYF. The CDR3 nucleotides read TGTGCCAGCAGTTCCGGACAGGGGGCGTTCCGAGAGCAGTACTTC. The V gene is TRBV6-2 or TRBV6-3, the J gene TRBJ2-7; TRBD1 matches at 11 bases. There are 15 residues in the CDR3. Germline V gene data show CDR1 as MNHEY and CDR2 as SVGEGT. The trim removed 4 bases at V and 7 bases at J, leaving 9 bases unmatched.

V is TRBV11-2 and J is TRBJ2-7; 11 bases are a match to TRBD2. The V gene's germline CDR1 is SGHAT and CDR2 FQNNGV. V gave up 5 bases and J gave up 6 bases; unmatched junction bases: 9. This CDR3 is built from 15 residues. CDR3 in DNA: TGTGCCAGCAGCCCCACGACTAGCGGGAATTTCGAGCAGTACTTC. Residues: CASSPTTSGNFEQYF.